The subject of this entry is one T cell receptor (beta chain). This sample is part of a study of cytomegalovirus exposure and HLA in healthy donors. The CDR3 spans 15 residues. Germline V CDR1 and CDR2: LNHDA, SQIVND (reference sequence). Trimming at V came to 3 bases and at J to 6 bases, leaving 10 bases not matched to a gene. With 60 Vbeta and 13 Jbeta primers, the PCR was carried out. Assay used: immunoSEQ multiplex PCR; TCRdb lists only in-frame clones, some missing. The sample consists of 75,000 to 90,000 clones, around 80% of them appearing once. The clonotype comes from a human donor in good health. This sequence joins TRBV19 and TRBJ2-7; 8 bases map to TRBD1. Sequences were obtained from PBMCs. CDR3 protein: CASSIRQGAFLEQYF. The CDR3 nucleotides are TGTGCCAGTAGTATTCGGCAGGGGGCTTTTCTCGAGCAGTACTTC.